This entry lists 27 T cell receptor beta chains sequenced from one sample in a study of molecular identifiers for immune sequencing clone quantification. From the PCR reads, TCRdb called clonotypes with MiXCR, one entry per CDR3 protein. The sample has some 100,000 distinct CDR3 sequences, 15% to 20% seen once; the top ten hold around 0.8%. The specimen was naive CD8+ T cells from blood, with Jurkat cell RNA spiked in. The subset here: FACS-sorted CD8+CD4-CCR7+CD45RA+ naive T cells. The receptors shown here come from a human donor in good health. Some libraries in this study had Jurkat cell RNA spiked in.

This clonotype was counted many times. This chain connects TRBV7-2 to TRBJ2-5, with D possibly being TRBD2 (5 bases). Between the trimmed V and J ends, which lost 4 bases and 0 bases, there was a span of 18 bases. The CDR3 is 17 amino acids. In germline, CDR1 is SGHTA, CDR2 FQGNSA. In DNA, the CDR3 is TGTGCCAGCAGCTCCACACCCTGGACTGGAGACCAAGAGACCCAGTACTTC. This encodes CASSSTPWTGDQETQYF.

This clonotype was observed many times. The V call is TRBV5-5, the J call TRBJ2-2; TRBD1 matches at 8 bases. V shed 1 base and J 3 bases; nucleotides not matched to a gene: 5. CDR3 size: 16 residues. Germline loops: CDR1 SGHKS, CDR2 YYEKEE (reference sequence). The CDR3 reads CASSLSRGRYTGELFF. The CDR3 DNA is TGTGCCAGCAGCTTGTCCAGGGGGCGATACACCGGGGAGCTGTTTTTT.

This clonotype was recorded many times. The V and J genes are TRBV11-3 and TRBJ1-4; D is unclear. The V and J ends lost 6 bases and 8 bases respectively, with 10 bases between them. The CDR3 loop spans 12 amino acids. Germline values: CDR1 SGHNT, CDR2 YENEEA. The CDR3 is CASSGLDEKLFF. CDR3 sequence (DNA): TGTGCCAGCAGTGGGCTGGACGAAAAACTGTTTTTT.

The sample holds many counts of this clonotype. The rearrangement links TRBV20-1 to TRBJ1-1; tentative D call: TRBD1 (5 bases). The CDR3 extends over 13 amino acids. Germline V gives CDR1 DFQATT, CDR2 SNEGSKA (reference sequence). V was clipped by 0 bases and J by 3 bases, with 8 bases between them. The CDR3 sequence: CSARDRGHTEAFF. DNA for the CDR3: TGCAGTGCTAGAGATCGGGGACACACTGAAGCTTTCTTT.

The chain links TRBV7-2 to TRBJ1-5; tentative D call: TRBD1 (5 bases). V lost 0 bases and J lost 2, with 8 bases in between. This CDR3 has 15 residues. Per the germline V gene, CDR1 is SGHTA and CDR2 is FQGNSA. This CDR3 is CASSLAWGGNQPQHF. DNA of the CDR3: TGTGCCAGCAGCTTAGCATGGGGGGGCAATCAGCCCCAGCATTTT.

This clonotype has only a few counts. V gene TRBV5-1 combines with J gene TRBJ2-2; D call uncertain. This CDR3 contains 13 residues. Germline CDR1 reads SGHRS; CDR2 reads YFSETQ. With 6 bases removed from V and 6 bases from J, the gap between germline ends came to 12 bases. The CDR3 region has the DNA TGCGCCAGCACCGGAAGAGGCGCCGGGGAGCTGTTTTTT. It yields the protein CASTGRGAGELFF.

This clonotype was seen many times. V is TRBV12-3 or TRBV12-4 and J is TRBJ2-3, with 8 bases lining up with TRBD1. CDR3 size: 18 residues. V lost 5 bases and J lost 5; bases outside the gene matches: 18. CDR3 sequence reads: CASSHPSTWAGGEDTQYF. DNA for the CDR3: TGTGCCAGCAGTCACCCCTCTACGTGGGCAGGGGGCGAAGATACGCAGTATTTT.

This clonotype was recorded at least ten times. The genes are TRBV19 and TRBJ2-3; D remains ambiguous. Per the germline V gene, CDR1 is LNHDA and CDR2 is SQIVND (reference sequence). The CDR3 runs 13 residues. With 2 bases removed from V and 3 bases from J, the gap between germline ends came to 6 bases. CDR3 sequence (DNA): TGTGCCAGTAGTATATTGATTACAGATACGCAGTATTTT. This gives the protein CASSILITDTQYF. Using reference TRBV19 and TRBJ2-3 for the parts outside the CDR3, the full variable domain is DGGITQSPKYLFRKEGQNVTLSCEQNLNHDAMYWYRQDPGQGLRLIYYSQIVNDFQKGDIAEGYSVSREKKESFPLTVTSAQKNPTAFYLCASSILITDTQYFGPGTRLTVL.

On this clonotype itself: A much larger clonotype is one base distant, so this may be a read error. V and J are TRBV11-2 and TRBJ2-5; maybe TRBD2 (6 bases). This CDR3 has 15 residues. Germline V gene sequence: CDR1 SGHAT, CDR2 FQNNGV. V lost 1 base, J lost 9 bases, and 18 bases lay in between. The CDR3 bases are TGTGCCAGCAGCTTAGGTCCTAGCCTTGGGGAGGCCCAGTACTTC. Its translation is CASSLGPSLGEAQYF.

This chain uses TRBV4-1 with TRBJ2-5; D could derive from TRBD1 or TRBD2 (6 bases each). V dropped 1 base and J dropped 1 base, with 10 bases sitting between them. CDR1 and CDR2 from the germline V gene are MGHRA and YSYEKL. The CDR3 is made up of 15 amino acids. DNA for the CDR3: TGCGCCAGCAGCCAAGCGGGGGCCGGCCAAGAGACCCAGTACTTC. As protein: CASSQAGAGQETQYF.

In its sample, this clonotype was seen many times. The rearrangement uses TRBV5-5 and TRBJ2-3, with 8 positions matching TRBD2. This CDR3 has 18 residues. Germline trimming cut 1 base from V and 2 bases from J; bases unmatched to any gene: 12. Per germline, CDR1 SGHKS and CDR2 YYEKEE (reference sequence). CDR3 DNA sequence: TGTGCCAGCAGCTTGAATAGCGGGGACTACCTTATCACAGATACGCAGTATTTT. It encodes CASSLNSGDYLITDTQYF.

The sample holds many counts of this clonotype. This chain joins TRBV9 and TRBJ2-1, with 13 bases aligning to TRBD2. This CDR3 is 15 amino acids long. Germline CDR1 reads SGDLS; CDR2 reads YYNGEE. V lost 3 bases to trimming and J lost 5 bases; unmatched junction nucleotides: 2. The CDR3 DNA reads as TGTGCCAGCAGCGCCGGGACTAGCGGGGACAATGAGCAGTTCTTC. It specifies CASSAGTSGDNEQFF.

The rearrangement joins TRBV7-6 to TRBJ1-1; D gene uncertain. CDR3 length: 14 residues. The germline V gene has CDR1 SGHVS and CDR2 FNYEAQ. The V end was cut by 5 bases, the J end by 0 bases, with 10 bases between. The chain's CDR3 is CASSPGGMNTEAFF. CDR3 DNA: TGTGCCAGCAGCCCCGGAGGCATGAACACTGAAGCTTTCTTT.

Details on this clonotype: A much larger clonotype is one base distant, so this may be a read error. The chain is built from TRBV19 and TRBJ1-1, with unresolved D. Per the germline V gene, CDR1 is LNHDA and CDR2 is SQIVND (reference sequence). The CDR3 extends over 11 amino acids. The DNA of the CDR3 is TGTGCCAGTGCGCTGAACACTGAAGCTCTCTTT. Its translation is CASALNTEALF.

This chain links TRBV2 with TRBJ2-2; D call uncertain. Trimming pared 6 bases from V and 6 bases from J, leaving 14 bases between. From germline, CDR1 is SNHLY and CDR2 FYNNEI. This CDR3 contains 14 residues. The CDR3, as DNA: TGTGCCAGCAGAGAGCCTCCCTCGGCCGGGGAGCTGTTTTTT. The encoded protein is CASREPPSAGELFF.

The chain has TRBV7-8 and TRBJ2-3, with 9 positions matching TRBD2. The CDR3 consists of 12 residues. With V trimmed by 11 bases and J by 2 bases, 2 bases remained unmatched. Germline-derived CDR1 and CDR2 are SGHVS and FQNEAQ. In nucleotides, the CDR3 is TGTGCCCTGGGACTAGCCACAGATACGCAGTATTTT. The encoded protein is CALGLATDTQYF.

This clonotype was detected ten times or more. This chain joins TRBV29-1 and TRBJ2-7; 7 nucleotides line up with TRBD1. Germline V gene sequence: CDR1 SQVTM, CDR2 ANQGSEA. Unmatched junction bases numbered 12, after V lost 6 bases and J lost 7 bases. CDR3 size: 13 residues. The CDR3 loop is CSVGGEASVEQYF. In DNA, the CDR3 is TGCAGCGTAGGGGGCGAAGCGTCGGTTGAGCAGTACTTC.

This sequence joins TRBV13 and TRBJ2-7, with D possibly matching TRBD1 (5 bases). The CDR3 loop spans 14 amino acids. Trimming left V 11 bases short and J 1 base short, with 18 bases between. Germline CDR1 is PRHDT and CDR2 is FYEKMQ (reference sequence). CDR3 bases: TGTGCCGGCAATGCACAGGATGGATCCTACGAGCAGTACTTC. Its translation is CAGNAQDGSYEQYF.

This clonotype was detected ten times or more. CDR3 amino acids: CASSLADSQLYEQYF. DNA of the CDR3: TGTGCCAGCAGCTTAGCCGACAGCCAGCTATACGAGCAGTACTTC. The V gene is TRBV7-9, the J gene TRBJ2-7, with a tentative D call TRBD1 (5 bases). CDR1 is SEHNR, CDR2 FQNEAQ, per germline (reference sequence). V lost 0 bases and J 4 bases, leaving 13 bases between the germline ends. The CDR3 spans 15 residues.

The sample holds many counts of this clonotype. The rearrangement uses TRBV20-1 and TRBJ2-7, with D tentatively TRBD1 (5 bases). V was pared by 6 bases and J by 0 bases, with 24 bases between. The germline gives CDR1 DFQATT, CDR2 SNEGSKA (reference sequence). The CDR3 extends over 17 amino acids. The CDR3 is CSATSFVGLISSYEQYF. CDR3 sequence (DNA): TGCAGTGCCACAAGCTTCGTGGGGCTGATCAGCTCCTACGAGCAGTACTTC.

The rearrangement links TRBV12-3 or TRBV12-4 to TRBJ1-1; the D is unclear. V was pared by 5 bases and J by 10 bases, with 14 bases between. The CDR3 runs to 12 residues. The CDR3 DNA reads as TGTGCCAGCAGTCCTTCCGGAGTGGGAGCTTTCTTT. Encoded protein: CASSPSGVGAFF.

This clonotype was counted ten times or more. The chain links TRBV5-6 to TRBJ2-7; D not certain. Germline assignment: CDR1 SGHDT and CDR2 YYEEEE. The CDR3 sequence is 13 residues long. V was trimmed by 2 bases and J by 1 base, leaving 7 bases between them. CDR3 DNA sequence: TGTGCCAGCAGCTTAAGCACTTCCTACGAGCAGTACTTC. Protein product: CASSLSTSYEQYF.

This clonotype was recorded many times. The V and J genes are TRBV7-9 and TRBJ1-1, with TRBD1 as a possible D gene (5 bases). V lost 0 bases, J lost 10 bases, and 15 bases lay in between. The length of the CDR3 is 14 residues. CDR1 is SEHNR and CDR2 is FQNEAQ in the germline V gene (reference sequence). The CDR3 nucleotides read TGTGCCAGCAGCTTAGCTACAGTGACAGTTGGAGCTTTCTTT. Its protein product is CASSLATVTVGAFF. Full variable domain (outside the CDR3, taken from reference TRBV7-9 and TRBJ1-1): DTGVSQNPRHKITKRGQNVTFRCDPISEHNRLYWYRQTLGQGPEFLTYFQNEAQLEKSRLLSDRFSAERPKGSFSTLEIQRTEQGDSAMYLCASSLATVTVGAFFGQGTRLTVV.

This clonotype has at least ten counts. The chain uses TRBV4-1 and TRBJ1-5; D is ambiguous. Trimming left V 3 bases short and J 4 bases short, with 13 bases between. The CDR3 is made up of 15 amino acids. Germline lookup yields CDR1 MGHRA and CDR2 YSYEKL. CDR3 loop: CASSQGGGQNQPQHF. Written as DNA, the CDR3 is TGCGCCAGCAGCCAGGGCGGCGGGCAAAATCAGCCCCAGCATTTT.

Worth noting for this clonotype: A much larger clone differs from this one at a single base, so this may be a read error. CDR3 nucleotides: TGTGCCAGCAGTTTCATGAGCACAGATACGCAGTATTTT. Its protein is CASSFMSTDTQYF. The chain is built from TRBV12-3 or TRBV12-4 and TRBJ2-3, with D unresolved. The CDR3 contains 13 residues. The ends were cut back, 3 bases at V and 0 bases at J, with 4 bases in the middle.

This clonotype was observed at least ten times. This chain joins TRBV6-2 or TRBV6-3 and TRBJ1-2; D is ambiguous. In germline, CDR1 is MNHEY, CDR2 SVGEGT. The CDR3 is 11 residues long. Trimming took 3 bases from V and 11 from J, leaving 10 bases between them. The CDR3 nucleotides are TGTGCCAGCAGTTATCCGGACCCTTACACCTTC. This translates into CASSYPDPYTF.

This clonotype was recorded many times. This chain uses TRBV25-1 with TRBJ1-1; no reliable D call. CDR3 length: 13 amino acids. V was trimmed by 3 bases and J by 1 base, leaving 6 bases between them. Germline V gene sequence: CDR1 MGHDK, CDR2 SYGVNS. The CDR3 loop reads CASSEGWNTEAFF. CDR3 DNA sequence: TGTGCCAGCAGTGAGGGGTGGAACACTGAAGCTTTCTTT.